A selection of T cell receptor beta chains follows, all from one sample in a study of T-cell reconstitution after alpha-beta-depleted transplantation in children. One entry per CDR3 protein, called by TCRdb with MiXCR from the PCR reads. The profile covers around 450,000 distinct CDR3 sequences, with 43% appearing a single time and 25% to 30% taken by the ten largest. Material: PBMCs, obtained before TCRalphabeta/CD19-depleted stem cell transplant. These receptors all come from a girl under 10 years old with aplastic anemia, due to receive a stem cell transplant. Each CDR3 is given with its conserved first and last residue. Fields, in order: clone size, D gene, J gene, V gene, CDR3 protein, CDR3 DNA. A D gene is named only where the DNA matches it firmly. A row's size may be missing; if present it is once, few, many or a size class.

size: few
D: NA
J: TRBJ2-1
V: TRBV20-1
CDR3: CSARDSGGPYNEQFF
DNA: TGCAGTGCTAGAGATTCCGGGGGGCCTTACAATGAGCAGTTCTTC

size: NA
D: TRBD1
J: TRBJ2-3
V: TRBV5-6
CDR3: CASSSGTGANTDTQYF
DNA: TGTGCCAGCAGCTCCGGGACAGGGGCGAACACAGATACGCAGTATTTT

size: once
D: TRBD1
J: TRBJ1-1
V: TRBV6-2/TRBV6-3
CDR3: CASSSKSMFGFWDREHKRNTEAFF
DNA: TGTGCCAGCAGTTCTAAGTCTATGTTTGGGTTTTGGGACAGAGAGCACAAAAGGAACACTGAAGCTTTCTTT

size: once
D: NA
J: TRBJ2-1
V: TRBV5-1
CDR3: CASSQTQGTPSSYNEQFF
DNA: TGCGCCAGCAGCCAAACCCAGGGTACCCCTAGCTCCTACAATGAGCAGTTCTTC

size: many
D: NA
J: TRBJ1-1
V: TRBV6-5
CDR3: CASSYSGVGYQAFF
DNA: TGTGCCAGCAGTTACTCAGGTGTTGGATACCAAGCTTTCTTT

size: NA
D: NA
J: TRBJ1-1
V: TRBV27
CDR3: CASSLSGDEAFF
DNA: TGTGCCAGCAGTTTGTCAGGGGATGAAGCTTTCTTT

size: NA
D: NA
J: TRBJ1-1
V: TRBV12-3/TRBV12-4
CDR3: CASRTTGSTEAFF
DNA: TGTGCCAGCAGAACAACAGGGAGCACTGAAGCTTTCTTT

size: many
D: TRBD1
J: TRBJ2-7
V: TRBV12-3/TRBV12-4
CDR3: CASSRTQGAREQYF
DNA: TGTGCCAGCAGTCGTACACAGGGGGCTAGGGAGCAGTACTTC

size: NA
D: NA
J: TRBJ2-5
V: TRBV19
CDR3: CASSLTSNGETQYF
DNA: TGTGCCAGTAGTTTGACTAGTAATGGTGAGACCCAGTACTTC

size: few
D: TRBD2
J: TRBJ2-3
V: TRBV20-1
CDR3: CSASLAGADTQYF
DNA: TGCAGTGCTAGTCTAGCGGGAGCCGATACGCAGTATTTT

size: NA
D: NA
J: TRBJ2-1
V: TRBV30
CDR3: CAWSVLGQTYNEQFF
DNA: TGTGCCTGGAGTGTACTCGGACAGACCTACAATGAGCAGTTCTTC

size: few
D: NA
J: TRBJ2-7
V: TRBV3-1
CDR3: CASSRNPGHPSKEQYF
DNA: TGTGCCAGCAGCCGGAATCCGGGACACCCATCGAAGGAGCAGTACTTC

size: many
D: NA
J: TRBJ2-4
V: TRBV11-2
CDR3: CASSLNLGRANIQYF
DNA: TGTGCCAGCAGCTTAAATCTCGGCAGAGCGAACATTCAGTACTTC

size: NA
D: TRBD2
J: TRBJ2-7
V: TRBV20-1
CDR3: CSALNPAPAGVYEQYF
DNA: TGCAGTGCCCTTAACCCTGCCCCAGCGGGAGTCTACGAGCAGTACTTC

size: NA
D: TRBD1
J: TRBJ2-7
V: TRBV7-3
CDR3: CASSAGTGYEQYF
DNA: TGTGCCAGCAGCGCAGGGACAGGCTACGAGCAGTACTTC

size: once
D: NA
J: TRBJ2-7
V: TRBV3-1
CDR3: CASSQDLAAGSYEQYF
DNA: TGTGCCAGCAGCCAAGATTTGGCCGCTGGCTCCTACGAGCAGTACTTC

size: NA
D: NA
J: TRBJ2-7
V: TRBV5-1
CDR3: CASSSDSTSYEQYF
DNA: TGCGCCAGCAGCTCGGACTCCACGTCCTACGAGCAGTACTTC

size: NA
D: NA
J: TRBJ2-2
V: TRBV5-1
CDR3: CASSSDGRTGELFF
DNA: TGCGCCAGCAGTTCGGACGGACGCACCGGGGAGCTGTTTTTT

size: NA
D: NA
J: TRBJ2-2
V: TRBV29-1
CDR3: CSAISSGTNTGELFF
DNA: TGCAGCGCCATAAGTTCAGGGACCAACACCGGGGAGCTGTTTTTT

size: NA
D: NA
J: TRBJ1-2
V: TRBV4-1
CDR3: CASSQDSGNYGYTF
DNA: TGCGCCAGCAGCCAAGACAGTGGGAACTATGGCTACACCTTC

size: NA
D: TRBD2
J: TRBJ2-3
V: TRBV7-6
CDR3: CASSLAPSSGGSTDTQYF
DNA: TGTGCCAGCAGCTTAGCCCCCTCCAGCGGGGGAAGCACAGATACGCAGTATTTT

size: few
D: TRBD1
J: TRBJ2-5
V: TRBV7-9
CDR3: CASSFDRGVETQYF
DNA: TGTGCCAGCAGCTTCGACAGGGGCGTTGAGACCCAGTACTTC

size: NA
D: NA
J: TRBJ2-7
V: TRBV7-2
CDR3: CASSLASPYYEQYF
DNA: TGTGCCAGCAGCTTAGCCAGCCCCTACTACGAGCAGTACTTC

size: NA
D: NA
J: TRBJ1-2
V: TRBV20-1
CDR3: CSAIVPGLSDGYTF
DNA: TGCAGTGCCATCGTTCCGGGACTCAGCGATGGCTACACCTTC

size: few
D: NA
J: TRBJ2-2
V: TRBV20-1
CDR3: CSARDLEGDLVTGELFF
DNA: TGCAGTGCTAGGGACCTGGAGGGGGACCTGGTCACCGGGGAGCTGTTTTTT

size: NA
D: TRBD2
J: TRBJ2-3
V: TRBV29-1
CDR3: CSVGGVREGRDTQYF
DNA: TGCAGCGTTGGGGGGGTGCGGGAGGGCCGGGATACGCAGTATTTT

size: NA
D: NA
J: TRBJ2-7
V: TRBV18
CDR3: CASSPRTGESGEQYF
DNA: TGTGCCAGCTCACCACGCACCGGGGAATCGGGGGAGCAGTACTTC

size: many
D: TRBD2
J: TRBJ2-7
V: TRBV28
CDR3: CASRKRERVDYEQYF
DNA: TGTGCCAGCAGGAAGCGGGAGCGGGTCGACTACGAGCAGTACTTC

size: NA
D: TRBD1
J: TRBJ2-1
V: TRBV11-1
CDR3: CASSPQGVTEQFF
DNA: TGTGCCAGCAGTCCCCAGGGGGTGACTGAGCAGTTCTTC

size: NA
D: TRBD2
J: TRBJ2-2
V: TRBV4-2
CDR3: CASSQDGTSGDGELFF
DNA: TGTGCCAGCAGCCAAGATGGGACTAGCGGAGACGGGGAGCTGTTTTTT

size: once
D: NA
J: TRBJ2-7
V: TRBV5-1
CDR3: CASSLQGTTGEQYF
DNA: TGCGCCAGCAGCTTGCAGGGGACCACGGGAGAGCAGTACTTC

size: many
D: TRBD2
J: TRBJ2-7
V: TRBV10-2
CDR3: CASSESSGRVYEQYF
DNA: TGCGCCAGCAGTGAGTCGAGCGGGAGAGTTTACGAGCAGTACTTC

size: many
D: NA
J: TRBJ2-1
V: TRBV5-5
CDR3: CASSPLGGSEAFF
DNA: TGTGCCAGCAGCCCTTTAGGCGGGTCTGAGGCCTTCTTC

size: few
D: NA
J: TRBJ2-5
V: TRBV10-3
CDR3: CATTTGEGETQYF
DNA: TGTGCCACGACTACGGGAGAGGGGGAGACCCAGTACTTC

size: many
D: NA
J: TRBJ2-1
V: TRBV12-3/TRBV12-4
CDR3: CASSFISGGVEEQFF
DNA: TGTGCCAGCAGTTTTATTTCGGGTGGGGTAGAGGAGCAGTTCTTC

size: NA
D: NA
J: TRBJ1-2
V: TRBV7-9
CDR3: CASTLAAANYGYTF
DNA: TGTGCCAGCACCCTAGCAGCCGCTAACTATGGCTACACCTTC

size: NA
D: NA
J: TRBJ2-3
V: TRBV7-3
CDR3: CASRQTGTDTQYF
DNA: TGTGCCAGCAGACAAACTGGCACAGATACGCAGTATTTT

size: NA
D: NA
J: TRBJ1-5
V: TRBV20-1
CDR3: CSARGILDNSNQPQHF
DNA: TGCAGTGCTAGAGGGATCCTGGACAACAGCAATCAGCCCCAGCATTTT

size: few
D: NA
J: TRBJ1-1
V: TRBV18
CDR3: CASPSRGGGEAFF
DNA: TGTGCCAGCCCCAGTAGAGGGGGTGGTGAAGCTTTCTTT

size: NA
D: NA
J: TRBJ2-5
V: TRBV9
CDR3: CASSPWGGETQYF
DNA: TGTGCCAGCAGCCCTTGGGGTGGAGAGACCCAGTACTTC

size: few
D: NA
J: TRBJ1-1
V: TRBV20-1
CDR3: CSAVLVGENTEAFF
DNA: TGCAGTGCTGTCCTTGTGGGGGAGAACACTGAAGCTTTCTTT

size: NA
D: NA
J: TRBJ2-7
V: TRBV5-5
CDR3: CASSRAAAYEQYF
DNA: TGTGCCAGCAGCCGGGCCGCTGCCTACGAGCAGTACTTC

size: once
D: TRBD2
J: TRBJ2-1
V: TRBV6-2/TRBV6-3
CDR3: CASVISGGASHEQFF
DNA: TGTGCCAGCGTAATTAGCGGGGGTGCTTCCCATGAGCAGTTCTTC

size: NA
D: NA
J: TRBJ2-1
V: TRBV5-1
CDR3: CASSLSRGGSYNEQFF
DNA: TGCGCCAGCAGCTTGTCGAGGGGGGGGTCCTACAATGAGCAGTTCTTC

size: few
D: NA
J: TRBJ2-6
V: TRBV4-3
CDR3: CASSQDPPWSGANVLTF
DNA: TGCGCCAGCAGCCAAGATCCGCCATGGTCTGGGGCCAACGTCCTGACTTTC

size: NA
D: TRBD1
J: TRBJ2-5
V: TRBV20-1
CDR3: CSAPGQGPKETQYF
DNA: TGCAGTGCCCCGGGACAGGGACCTAAAGAGACCCAGTACTTC

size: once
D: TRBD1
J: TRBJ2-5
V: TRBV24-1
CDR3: CATSDLGTGRETQYF
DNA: TGTGCCACCAGTGATTTGGGGACAGGGCGAGAGACCCAGTACTTC

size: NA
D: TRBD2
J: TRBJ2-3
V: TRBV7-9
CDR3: CASSGTSELTDTQYF
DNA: TGTGCCAGCAGCGGGACTAGCGAGCTCACAGATACGCAGTATTTT

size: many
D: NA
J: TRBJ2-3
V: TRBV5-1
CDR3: CASSLDQPTDTQYF
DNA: TGCGCCAGCAGCTTGGACCAACCCACAGATACGCAGTATTTT

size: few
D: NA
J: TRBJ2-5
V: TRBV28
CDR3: CASSLQGKQETQYF
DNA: TGTGCCAGCAGTTTACAGGGGAAGCAAGAGACCCAGTACTTC

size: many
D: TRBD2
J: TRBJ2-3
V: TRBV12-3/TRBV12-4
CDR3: CASSRAGGLADTQYF
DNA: TGTGCCAGCAGTCGAGCGGGAGGACTAGCAGATACGCAGTATTTT

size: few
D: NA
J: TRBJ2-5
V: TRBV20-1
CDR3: CSAASWQETQYF
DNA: TGCAGTGCCGCTAGTTGGCAGGAGACCCAGTACTTC

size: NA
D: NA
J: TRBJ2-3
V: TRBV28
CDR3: CASSPLSPSRQYF
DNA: TGTGCCAGCAGCCCTCTCAGTCCGTCGAGGCAGTATTTT